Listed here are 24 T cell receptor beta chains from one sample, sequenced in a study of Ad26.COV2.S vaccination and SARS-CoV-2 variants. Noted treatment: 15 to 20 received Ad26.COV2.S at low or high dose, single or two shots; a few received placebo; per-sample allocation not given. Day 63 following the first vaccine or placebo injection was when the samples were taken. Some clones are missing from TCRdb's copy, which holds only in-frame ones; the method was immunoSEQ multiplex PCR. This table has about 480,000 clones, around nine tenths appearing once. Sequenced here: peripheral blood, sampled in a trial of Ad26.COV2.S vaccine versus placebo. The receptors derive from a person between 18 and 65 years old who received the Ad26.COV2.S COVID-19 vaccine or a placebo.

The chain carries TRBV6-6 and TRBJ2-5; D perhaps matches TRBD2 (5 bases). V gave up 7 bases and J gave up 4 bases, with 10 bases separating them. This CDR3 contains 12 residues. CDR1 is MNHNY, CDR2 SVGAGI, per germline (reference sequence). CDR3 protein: CASKAAGETQYF. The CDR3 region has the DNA TGTGCCAGCAAAGCCGCGGGAGAGACCCAGTACTTC.

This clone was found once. The CDR3 here is CASSHDAVVSNQPQHF. The DNA of the CDR3 is TGTGCCAGTAGCCACGATGCGGTAGTTAGCAATCAGCCCCAGCATTTT. The chain is built from TRBV19 and TRBJ1-5; D gene unclear. The V end was cut by 6 bases, the J end by 0 bases, with 15 bases between. Germline V CDR1 and CDR2: LNHDA, SQIVND (reference sequence). The length of the CDR3 is 16 residues.

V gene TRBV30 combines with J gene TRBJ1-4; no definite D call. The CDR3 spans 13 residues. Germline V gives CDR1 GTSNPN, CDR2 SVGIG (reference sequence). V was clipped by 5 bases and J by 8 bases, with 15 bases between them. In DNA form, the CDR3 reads TGTGCCTGGGGCCCATCCTCCGTCGAAAAACTGTTTTTT. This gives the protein CAWGPSSVEKLFF.

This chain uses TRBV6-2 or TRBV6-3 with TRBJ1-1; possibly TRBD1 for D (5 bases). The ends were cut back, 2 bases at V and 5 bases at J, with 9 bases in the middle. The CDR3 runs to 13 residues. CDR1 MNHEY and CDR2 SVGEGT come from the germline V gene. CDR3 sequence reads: CASSYDSGTEAFF. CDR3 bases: TGTGCCAGCAGTTACGACTCAGGGACTGAAGCTTTCTTT.

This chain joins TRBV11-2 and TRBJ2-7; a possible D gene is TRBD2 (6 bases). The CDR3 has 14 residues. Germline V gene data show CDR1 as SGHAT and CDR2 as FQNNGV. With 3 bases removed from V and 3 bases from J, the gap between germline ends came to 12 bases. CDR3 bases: TGTGCCAGCAGCTTCGTGCGGGGTGGCTACGAGCAGTACTTC. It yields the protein CASSFVRGGYEQYF.

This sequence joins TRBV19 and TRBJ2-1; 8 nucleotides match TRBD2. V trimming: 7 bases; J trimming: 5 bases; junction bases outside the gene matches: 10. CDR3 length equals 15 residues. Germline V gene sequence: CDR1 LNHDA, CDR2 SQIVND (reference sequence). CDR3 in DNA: TGTGCCAGTAAGCCCTCCGGGACTAGGAACAATGAGCAGTTCTTC. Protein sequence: CASKPSGTRNNEQFF.

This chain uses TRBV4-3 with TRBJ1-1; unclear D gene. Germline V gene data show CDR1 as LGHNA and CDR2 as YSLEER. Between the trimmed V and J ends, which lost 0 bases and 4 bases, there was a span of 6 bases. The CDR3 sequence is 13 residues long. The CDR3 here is CASSQDRTTEAFF. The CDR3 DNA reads TGCGCCAGCAGCCAAGACCGGACCACTGAAGCTTTCTTT.

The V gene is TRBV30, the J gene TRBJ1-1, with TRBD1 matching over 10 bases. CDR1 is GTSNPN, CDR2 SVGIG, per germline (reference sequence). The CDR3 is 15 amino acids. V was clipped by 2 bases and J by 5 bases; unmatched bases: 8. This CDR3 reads CAWSQGGQGGTEAFF. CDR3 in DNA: TGTGCCTGGAGTCAAGGAGGACAGGGGGGAACTGAAGCTTTCTTT.

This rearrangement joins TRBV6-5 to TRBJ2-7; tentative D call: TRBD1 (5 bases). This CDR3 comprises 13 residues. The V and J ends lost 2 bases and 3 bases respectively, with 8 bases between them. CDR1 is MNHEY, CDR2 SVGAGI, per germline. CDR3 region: CASSYVTVYEQYF. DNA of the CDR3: TGTGCCAGCAGTTACGTGACAGTCTACGAGCAGTACTTC.

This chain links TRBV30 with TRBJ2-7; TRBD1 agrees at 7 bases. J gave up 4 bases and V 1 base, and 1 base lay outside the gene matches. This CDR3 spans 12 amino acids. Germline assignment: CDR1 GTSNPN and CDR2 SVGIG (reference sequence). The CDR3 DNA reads TGTGCCTGGAGTGCACAGGGGTACGAGCAGTACTTC. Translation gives CAWSAQGYEQYF. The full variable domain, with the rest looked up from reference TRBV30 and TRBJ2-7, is SQTIHQWPATLVQPVGSPLSLECTVEGTSNPNLYWYRQAAGRGLQLLFYSVGIGQISSEVPQNLSASRPQDRQFILSSKKLLLSDSGFYLCAWSAQGYEQYFGPGTRLTVT.

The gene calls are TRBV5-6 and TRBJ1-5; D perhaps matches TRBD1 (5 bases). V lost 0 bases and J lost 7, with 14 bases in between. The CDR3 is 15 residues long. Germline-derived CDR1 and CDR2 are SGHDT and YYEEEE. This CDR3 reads CASSLAGGAKQPQHF. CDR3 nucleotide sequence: TGTGCCAGCAGCTTGGCGGGAGGGGCGAAGCAGCCCCAGCATTTT.

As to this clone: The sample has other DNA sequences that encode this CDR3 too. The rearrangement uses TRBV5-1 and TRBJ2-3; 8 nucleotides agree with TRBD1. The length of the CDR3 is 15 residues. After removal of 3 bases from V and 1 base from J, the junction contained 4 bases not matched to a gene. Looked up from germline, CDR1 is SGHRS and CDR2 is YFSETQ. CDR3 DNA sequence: TGCGCCAGCAGCTCGACAGGGGATCGCACAGATACGCAGTATTTT. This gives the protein CASSSTGDRTDTQYF.

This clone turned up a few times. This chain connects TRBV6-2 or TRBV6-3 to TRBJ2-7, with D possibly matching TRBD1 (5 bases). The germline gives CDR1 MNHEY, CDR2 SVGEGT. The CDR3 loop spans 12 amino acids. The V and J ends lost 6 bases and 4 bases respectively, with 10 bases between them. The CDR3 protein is CASSQTVYEQYF. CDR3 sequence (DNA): TGTGCCAGCAGCCAGACAGTTTACGAGCAGTACTTC.

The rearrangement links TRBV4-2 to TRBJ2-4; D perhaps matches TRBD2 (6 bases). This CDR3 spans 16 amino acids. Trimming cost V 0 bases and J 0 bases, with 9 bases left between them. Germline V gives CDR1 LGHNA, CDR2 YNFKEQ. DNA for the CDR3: TGTGCCAGCAGCCAAGATCTGGGGGGAGCCAAAAACATTCAGTACTTC. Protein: CASSQDLGGAKNIQYF.

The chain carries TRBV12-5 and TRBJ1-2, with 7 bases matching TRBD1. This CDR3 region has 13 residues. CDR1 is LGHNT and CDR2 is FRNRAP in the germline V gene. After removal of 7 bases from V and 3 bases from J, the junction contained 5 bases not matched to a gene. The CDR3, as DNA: TGTGCTAGTGCCCCTGACAGGGACTATGGCTACACCTTC. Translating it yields CASAPDRDYGYTF.

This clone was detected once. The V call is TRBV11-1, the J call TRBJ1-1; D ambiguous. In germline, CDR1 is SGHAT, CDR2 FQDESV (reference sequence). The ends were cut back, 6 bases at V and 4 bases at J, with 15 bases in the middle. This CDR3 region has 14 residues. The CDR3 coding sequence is TGTGCCAGCAGAGCCGGGAGAGCAATCACTGAAGCTTTCTTT. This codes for CASRAGRAITEAFF. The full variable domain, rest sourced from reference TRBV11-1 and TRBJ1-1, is EAEVAQSPRYKITEKSQAVAFWCDPISGHATLYWYRQILGQGPELLVQFQDESVVDDSQLPKDRFSAERLKGVDSTLKIQPAELGDSAMYLCASRAGRAITEAFFGQGTRLTVV.

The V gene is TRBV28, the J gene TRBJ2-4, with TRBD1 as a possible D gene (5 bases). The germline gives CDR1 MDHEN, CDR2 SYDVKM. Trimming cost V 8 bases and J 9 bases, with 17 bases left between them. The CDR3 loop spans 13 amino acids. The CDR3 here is CASESAGLVIQYF. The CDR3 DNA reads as TGTGCCAGCGAGTCGGCAGGGTTGGTCATTCAGTACTTC.

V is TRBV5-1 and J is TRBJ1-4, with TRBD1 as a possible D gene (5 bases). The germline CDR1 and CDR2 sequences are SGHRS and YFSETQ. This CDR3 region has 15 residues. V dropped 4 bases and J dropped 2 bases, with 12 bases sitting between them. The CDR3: CASSREGQTNEKLFF. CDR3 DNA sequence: TGCGCCAGCAGCCGAGAGGGGCAGACTAATGAAAAACTGTTTTTT.

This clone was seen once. The DNA of the CDR3 is TGTGCCAGCAGTTTATATCCTACCTCTGGTACGGGACAGTATAATGAAAAACTGTTTTTT. Its protein product is CASSLYPTSGTGQYNEKLFF. V usage is TRBV28 and J usage is TRBJ1-4, with 7 bases that match TRBD1. Germline V gene lookup returns CDR1 MDHEN and CDR2 SYDVKM. The CDR3 extends over 20 amino acids. V trimming: 1 base; J trimming: 4 bases; junction bases outside the gene matches: 18.

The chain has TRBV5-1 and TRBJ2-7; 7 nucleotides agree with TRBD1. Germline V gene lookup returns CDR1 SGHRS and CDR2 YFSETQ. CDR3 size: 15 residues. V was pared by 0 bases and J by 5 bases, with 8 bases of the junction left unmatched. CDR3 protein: CASSLDDRVPHEQYF. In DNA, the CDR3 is TGCGCCAGCAGCTTGGACGACAGGGTCCCTCACGAGCAGTACTTC.

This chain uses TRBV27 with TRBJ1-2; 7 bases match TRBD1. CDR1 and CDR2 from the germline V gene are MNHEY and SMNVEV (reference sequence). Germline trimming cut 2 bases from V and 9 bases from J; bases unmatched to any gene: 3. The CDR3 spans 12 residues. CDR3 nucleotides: TGTGCCAGCAGTTTACAGGGACAGAGCTACACCTTC. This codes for CASSLQGQSYTF.

The CDR3 nucleotides read TGTGCCAGCAGTGAATTCGGCGGCTACGAGCAGTACTTC. This gives the protein CASSEFGGYEQYF. The chain recombines TRBV25-1 with TRBJ2-7; the D is unclear. Germline CDR1 and CDR2: MGHDK and SYGVNS. Trimming removed 1 base at V and 3 bases at J, with 7 bases between. CDR3 length: 13 residues.

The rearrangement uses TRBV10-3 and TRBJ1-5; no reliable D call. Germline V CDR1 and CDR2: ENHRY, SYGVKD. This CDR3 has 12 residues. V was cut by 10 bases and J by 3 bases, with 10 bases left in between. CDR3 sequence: CATQRDNQPQHF. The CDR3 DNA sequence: TGTGCCACCCAAAGGGACAATCAGCCCCAGCATTTT.

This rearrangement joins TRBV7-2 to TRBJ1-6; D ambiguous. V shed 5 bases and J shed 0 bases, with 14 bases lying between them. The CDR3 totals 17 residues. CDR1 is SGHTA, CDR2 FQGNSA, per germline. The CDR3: CASSPAGWSSYNSPLHF. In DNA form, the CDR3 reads TGTGCCAGCAGCCCAGCCGGTTGGAGCTCCTATAATTCACCCCTCCACTTT. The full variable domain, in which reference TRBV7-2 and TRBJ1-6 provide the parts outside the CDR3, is GAGVSQSPSNKVTEKGKDVELRCDPISGHTALYWYRQSLGQGLEFLIYFQGNSAPDKSGLPSDRFSAERTGGSVSTLTIQRTQQEDSAVYLCASSPAGWSSYNSPLHFGNGTRLTVT.